This T cell receptor (beta chain) was identified during a study of cytomegalovirus exposure and HLA in healthy donors. Study outcomes and limitations: A later analysis linked 15,000 to 20,000 TCR beta sequences to HLA alleles at 0.05 false discovery rate.

The PCR employed 60 Vbeta primers together with 13 Jbeta primers. Clones were read by immunoSEQ multiplex PCR, and TCRdb kept only the in-frame ones, dropping some. The data hold tens of thousands of clones, with nearly 80% observed a single time. As for this clone: Its target is unknown.

This clonotype was sampled from a man aged 35-49 years in good health and CMV-seronegative. Sequencing was carried out using PBMCs.

In nucleotides, the CDR3 is TGTGCCTGGAGGCTGGGACAGAAGAATAACTATGGCTACACCTTC. It yields the protein CAWRLGQKNNYGYTF. The chain joins TRBV30 to TRBJ1-2, with 7 bases aligning to TRBD1. With 3 bases clipped from V and 1 base from J, the junction kept 8 bases outside the gene matches. In germline, CDR1 is GTSNPN, CDR2 SVGIG (reference sequence). The CDR3 is 15 amino acids.